Each of the 10 T cell receptor beta chains below was sequenced from the same sample in a study of siplizumab effects on memory and regulatory T cells. The repertoire was sequenced with immunoSEQ multiplex PCR; TCRdb's copy has only in-frame clones and lacks some. This repertoire shows tens of thousands of clones, about 91% found once; its top ten account for 1.5%. The source material was Tregs sorted from blood. The receptors derive from a human donor in good health.

V gene TRBV29-1 combines with J gene TRBJ2-7, with a tentative D call TRBD1 (8 bases). In germline, CDR1 is SQVTM, CDR2 ANQGSEA. V was shortened by 4 bases and J by 3 bases, with 22 bases between the two germline ends. The CDR3 is made up of 16 amino acids. This CDR3 is CSVVRGLGTMVYEQYF. The CDR3 region has the DNA TGCAGCGTTGTCAGGGGGCTGGGGACTATGGTCTACGAGCAGTACTTC.

The CDR3 DNA reads TGCGCCAGACGGTCACGCCGCGAGACCCAGTACTTC. It yields the protein CARRSRRETQYF. V is TRBV10-1 and J is TRBJ2-5; the D is unclear. In germline, CDR1 is WNHNN, CDR2 SYGVQD (reference sequence). Trimming left V 9 bases short and J 5 bases short, with 13 bases between. This CDR3 has 12 residues.

V gene TRBV7-2 combines with J gene TRBJ2-5; 7 nucleotides match TRBD1. The J segment lost 4 bases and the V segment lost 6 bases, leaving 5 bases of the junction unmatched. This CDR3 contains 13 residues. CDR1 is SGHTA and CDR2 is FQGNSA in the germline V gene. The CDR3 DNA is TGTGCCAGCAGGAAACGACAGGGAGAGACCCAGTACTTC. Amino acids: CASRKRQGETQYF.

This chain joins TRBV5-1 and TRBJ1-4, with D perhaps matching TRBD1 (6 bases). Germline CDR1 is SGHRS and CDR2 is YFSETQ. Trimming removed 7 bases from V and 3 bases from J, with 13 bases in between. The CDR3 contains 14 residues. The CDR3, as DNA: TGCGCCAGCCGTCCCAGGGGAGCTAATGAAAAACTGTTTTTT. It translates to CASRPRGANEKLFF. Based on the CDR3 plus reference TRBV5-1 and TRBJ1-4, the full variable domain is KAGVTQTPRYLIKTRGQQVTLSCSPISGHRSVSWYQQTPGQGLQFLFEYFSETQRNKGNFPGRFSGRQFSNSRSEMNVSTLELGDSALYLCASRPRGANEKLFFGSGTQLSVL.

J is TRBJ1-4 and V is TRBV4-1; D not certain. Germline V lookup: CDR1 MGHRA, CDR2 YSYEKL. Trimming took 4 bases from V and 7 from J, leaving 4 bases between them. This CDR3 spans 11 amino acids. The CDR3, as DNA: TGCGCCAGCAGCCTCTTTGAAAAACTGTTTTTT. Translation: CASSLFEKLFF.

The chain is built from TRBV27 and TRBJ2-7; TRBD1 aligns across 7 bases. The CDR3 length is 15 residues. The J segment lost 0 bases and the V segment lost 5 bases, leaving 7 bases of the junction unmatched. Germline V lookup: CDR1 MNHEY, CDR2 SMNVEV (reference sequence). Here the CDR3 reads CASSHRGTVSYEQYF. The CDR3 DNA is TGTGCCAGCAGTCACCGAGGGACAGTCTCCTACGAGCAGTACTTC.

The chain recombines TRBV5-4 with TRBJ2-5; 9 nucleotides match TRBD2. V lost 5 bases, J lost 4 bases, and 12 bases stayed unmatched. The germline CDR1 and CDR2 sequences are SGHNT and YYREEE (reference sequence). The CDR3 loop spans 16 amino acids. CDR3 in DNA: TGTGCCAGCAGTTATAGCGGGGGTAGGGTCAGAGAGACCCAGTACTTC. Translated, it gives CASSYSGGRVRETQYF.

The CDR3 here is CASSSQGDGYTF. CDR3 bases: TGTGCCAGCAGCTCACAGGGGGATGGCTACACCTTC. The chain joins TRBV7-9 to TRBJ1-2; 8 bases are a match to TRBD1. V lost 4 bases, J lost 6 bases, and 1 base stayed unmatched. The germline gives CDR1 SEHNR, CDR2 FQNEAQ (reference sequence). The CDR3 has 12 amino acids.

This sequence joins TRBV7-6 and TRBJ1-2; maybe TRBD1 (6 bases). The CDR3 contains 14 residues. Germline CDR1 and CDR2: SGHVS and FNYEAQ. V lost 2 bases and J lost 8, with 15 bases in between. The CDR3 protein is CASSLTQGLKGYTF. The CDR3 coding sequence is TGTGCCAGCAGCTTAACACAGGGTTTGAAGGGCTACACCTTC.

The rearrangement links TRBV18 to TRBJ2-7; 8 nucleotides match TRBD1. The CDR3 consists of 14 residues. V shed 2 bases, J shed 3 bases, and the junction held 3 bases outside the gene matches. Germline assignment: CDR1 KGHSH and CDR2 LQKENI. The DNA of the CDR3 is TGTGCCAGCTCACCAGAGACAGGGGTCTACGAGCAGTACTTC. It yields the protein CASSPETGVYEQYF.